The clone carrying this T cell receptor (beta chain) came up many times. Its antigen remains unknown. This sample was taken from a study of CD8 T cells in ankylosing spondylitis. The CDR3 has 13 amino acids. Trimming took 7 bases from V and 0 from J, leaving 9 bases between them. Germline CDR1 reads MDHEN; CDR2 reads SYDVKM. TCRdb independently ran MiXCR on the 5' RACE reads; one entry per CDR3 protein. The sample records some 95,000 distinct CDR3 sequences, about 8.1% being singletons. Study findings and constraints: Blood of patients with ankylosing spondylitis appeared to be characterized by a TCR beta motif of several highly homologous variants.

This receptor was obtained from a male donor with ankylosing spondylitis or in good health (not recorded which). Sequenced material: blood, either unsorted or a sorted T cell fraction (not recorded which). The chain uses TRBV28 and TRBJ1-1; no clear D gene. Written as DNA, the CDR3 is TGTGCCAGCAATGGCCTGATGAACACTGAAGCTTTCTTT. It yields the protein CASNGLMNTEAFF.